One and the same sample provided the 21 T cell receptor beta chains below, sequenced in a study of CD8 T cells in Susac syndrome. The authors reverse transcribed about 0.5 to 1 ug RNA with random hexamers. TCRdb recomputed calls from the immunoSEQ multiplex PCR reads with MiXCR, one row per CDR3 protein. The table has some 94,000 distinct CDR3 sequences, roughly 94% seen once. The sequenced sample was CD4+ T cells from PBMCs. The receptors stem from a human donor with Susac syndrome.

The chain combines TRBV28 with TRBJ1-2; a weak D match, TRBD1 (5 bases). This CDR3 is built from 13 residues. Germline V gives CDR1 MDHEN, CDR2 SYDVKM. The V end lost 2 bases, the J end lost 2 bases, and 6 bases lay between the germline ends. The CDR3 DNA reads TGTGCCAGCAGTTTACCAGGGAACTATGGCTACACCTTC. It translates to CASSLPGNYGYTF.

The chain uses TRBV4-1 and TRBJ1-2; 9 nucleotides align to TRBD1. Germline V gene sequence: CDR1 MGHRA, CDR2 YSYEKL. Trimming at V came to 0 bases and at J to 6 bases, leaving 2 bases not matched to a gene. This CDR3 region has 14 residues. This chain's CDR3 is CASSQEGQGHGYTF. For the CDR3, the DNA is TGCGCCAGCAGCCAAGAGGGACAGGGCCATGGCTACACCTTC.

The chain uses TRBV12-3 or TRBV12-4 and TRBJ1-1; TRBD1 matches at 7 bases. J was trimmed by 5 bases and V by 3 bases; bases with no gene match: 6. This CDR3 comprises 14 residues. The DNA of the CDR3 is TGTGCCAGCAGTTTCGGGGCAGGGGGGACTGAAGCTTTCTTT. It encodes CASSFGAGGTEAFF.

V usage is TRBV30 and J usage is TRBJ2-7, with D tentatively TRBD1 (6 bases). V dropped 3 bases and J dropped 2 bases, with 8 bases sitting between them. This CDR3 comprises 12 residues. CDR1 GTSNPN and CDR2 SVGIG come from the germline V gene (reference sequence). The CDR3 DNA reads TGTGCCTGGAGGGACAGAGCCTACGAGCAGTACTTC. Translating it yields CAWRDRAYEQYF.

CDR3 in amino acids: CASSTRTGIKGTDTQYF. The CDR3 bases are TGTGCCAGCAGCACCCGGACAGGGATTAAGGGCACAGATACGCAGTATTTT. V is TRBV9 and J is TRBJ2-3; TRBD1 agrees at 8 bases. V was pared by 4 bases and J by 1 base, with 11 bases of the junction left unmatched. The CDR3 extends over 17 amino acids. Germline V gene lookup returns CDR1 SGDLS and CDR2 YYNGEE.

The CDR3 coding sequence is TGTGCCAGCAGCTATGGACAGGTGCAGTACTTC. Translating it yields CASSYGQVQYF. The V and J genes are TRBV11-2 and TRBJ2-5, with 7 bases fitting TRBD1. V shed 4 bases, J shed 11 bases, and the junction held 4 bases outside the gene matches. The germline CDR1 and CDR2 sequences are SGHAT and FQNNGV. The CDR3 has 11 residues.

The chain uses TRBV29-1 and TRBJ1-1; D gene unclear. Trimming took off 4 bases at V and 0 bases at J, with 9 bases between the two ends. Germline V lookup: CDR1 SQVTM, CDR2 ANQGSEA. This CDR3 has 13 amino acids. CDR3 nucleotides: TGCAGCGTTGGTATCGTACTGAACACTGAAGCTTTCTTT. This translates into CSVGIVLNTEAFF.

The gene calls are TRBV7-2 and TRBJ2-3, with 10 bases fitting TRBD2. Trimming took 5 bases from V and 4 from J; bases not matched to a gene: 9. The CDR3 spans 16 residues. CDR1 is SGHTA and CDR2 is FQGNSA in the germline V gene. CDR3: CASSALGLAVSDTQYF. CDR3 nucleotide sequence: TGTGCCAGCAGCGCTCTAGGACTAGCGGTTTCAGATACGCAGTATTTT.

The chain employs TRBV12-3 or TRBV12-4 and TRBJ2-1; D is undetermined. V was pared by 4 bases and J by 9 bases, with 7 bases between. The CDR3 consists of 11 residues. CDR3: CASSWNFEQFF. As DNA, the CDR3 is TGTGCCAGCAGTTGGAATTTTGAGCAGTTCTTC.

The chain couples TRBV27 to TRBJ2-3, with 10 bases matching TRBD1. The germline gives CDR1 MNHEY, CDR2 SMNVEV (reference sequence). Trimming cost V 9 bases and J 6 bases; bases outside gene matches: 9. The CDR3 totals 14 residues. The CDR3 nucleotides are TGTGCCAGGAAACAGACAGGGGGCTGCGATACGCAGTATTTT. Residues: CARKQTGGCDTQYF.

The chain recombines TRBV12-3 or TRBV12-4 with TRBJ1-2; 7 bases align to TRBD1. There are 14 residues in the CDR3. Trimming at V came to 3 bases and at J to 4 bases, leaving 5 bases not matched to a gene. The CDR3 nucleotides are TGTGCCAGCAGTTTCGGAGGGGGCGGCTATGGCTACACCTTC. Translated, it gives CASSFGGGGYGYTF.

The gene calls are TRBV7-2 and TRBJ1-1, with D tentatively TRBD1 (5 bases). CDR1 and CDR2 (germline): SGHTA, FQGNSA. The germline V and J ends were trimmed by 3 bases and 7 bases, with 9 bases remaining between them. The CDR3 consists of 12 residues. The CDR3 coding sequence is TGTGCCAGCAGCTTTGGGGGGAGTGAAGCTTTCTTT. Its translation: CASSFGGSEAFF.

V usage is TRBV20-1 and J usage is TRBJ1-5; D perhaps matches TRBD1 (6 bases). Germline loops: CDR1 DFQATT, CDR2 SNEGSKA (reference sequence). The ends were cut back, 6 bases at V and 0 bases at J, with 12 bases in the middle. The CDR3 is 14 residues long. The CDR3 DNA is TGCAGTGCCTGGGGGGCAAATAGCAATCAGCCCCAGCATTTT. The encoded protein is CSAWGANSNQPQHF.

The chain is built from TRBV18 and TRBJ2-7; perhaps TRBD1 as D (5 bases). This CDR3 has 16 amino acids. The V end lost 2 bases, the J end lost 1 base, and 15 bases lay between the germline ends. Germline loops: CDR1 KGHSH, CDR2 LQKENI. In DNA form, the CDR3 reads TGTGCCAGCTCACCAGTTCACGACAGACGTTCCTACGAGCAGTACTTC. It is translated as CASSPVHDRRSYEQYF.

The chain combines TRBV6-5 with TRBJ2-7; the D is unclear. Deletions cut 8 bases from V and 2 bases from J, with 13 bases between. There are 13 residues in the CDR3. Germline CDR1 reads MNHEY; CDR2 reads SVGAGI. CDR3 bases: TGTGCCAGCTCCAGGACCGGCGCCTACGAGCAGTACTTC. As protein: CASSRTGAYEQYF.

The rearrangement links TRBV30 to TRBJ1-6; D is undetermined. The germline CDR1 and CDR2 sequences are GTSNPN and SVGIG (reference sequence). V dropped 0 bases and J dropped 6 bases, with 9 bases sitting between them. The CDR3 is made up of 14 amino acids. In DNA form, the CDR3 reads TGTGCCTGGAGTGTAGTCAGGCCTAATTCACCCCTCCACTTT. Protein product: CAWSVVRPNSPLHF.

The chain uses TRBV24-1 and TRBJ2-1; D not resolved. V dropped 0 bases and J dropped 7 bases, with 6 bases sitting between them. Germline CDR1 is KGHDR and CDR2 is SFDVKD. CDR3 length: 13 amino acids. The CDR3 reads CATSDLIGNEQFF. CDR3 sequence (DNA): TGTGCCACCAGTGATTTGATAGGGAATGAGCAGTTCTTC.

The rearrangement links TRBV18 to TRBJ1-1; D call uncertain. The CDR3 is made up of 13 amino acids. Germline-derived CDR1 and CDR2 are KGHSH and LQKENI. V dropped 3 bases and J dropped 0 bases, with 5 bases sitting between them. CDR3 protein: CASSPQMNTEAFF. The CDR3 DNA sequence: TGTGCCAGCTCACCCCAAATGAACACTGAAGCTTTCTTT.

The V call is TRBV7-2, the J call TRBJ2-3; 7 positions agree with TRBD2. CDR3 length equals 15 residues. Germline V gene sequence: CDR1 SGHTA, CDR2 FQGNSA. V lost 5 bases, J lost 2 bases, and 7 bases stayed unmatched. DNA for the CDR3: TGTGCCAGCAGCGAACCGGGACTACCCACAGATACGCAGTATTTT. It encodes CASSEPGLPTDTQYF.

This clonotype was observed a few times. The rearrangement links TRBV20-1 to TRBJ1-5; no firm D call. The ends were cut back, 4 bases at V and 0 bases at J, with 7 bases in the middle. Germline V gene data show CDR1 as DFQATT and CDR2 as SNEGSKA (reference sequence). This CDR3 contains 13 residues. CDR3 DNA sequence: TGCAGTGCTATCCCGGGTAGCAATCAGCCCCAGCATTTT. Amino acids: CSAIPGSNQPQHF.

This chain uses TRBV6-4 with TRBJ2-5, with D perhaps TRBD2 (5 bases). V was clipped by 6 bases and J by 7 bases, with 15 bases between them. Germline CDR1 and CDR2: MRHNA and SNTAGT. The CDR3 extends over 13 amino acids. The CDR3 DNA sequence: TGTGCCAGCAGCCTACAGCCCCGGGGGACCCAGTACTTC. Its translation is CASSLQPRGTQYF.